What follows are 23 T cell receptor beta chains derived from one specimen sequenced in a study. TRBV12-4/TRBJ1-2 clonotypes were amplified with adaptor-ligated barcode primers. TCRdb re-analysed the multiplex PCR reads in MiXCR, keeping a single row per CDR3 protein. This sample has under 500 distinct CDR3 sequences; 6.2% occur once, and the top ten carry approximately 47%. Cells sorted as Tregs were CD4+, CD25+ and CD127-/low. Source material: tumor-infiltrating Tregs sorted from the breast tumor. Receptors were obtained from a female donor with breast cancer.

This clonotype is classed as large. This sequence joins TRBV12-3 or TRBV12-4 and TRBJ1-2, with a weak D call TRBD1 (6 bases). The V and J ends lost 3 bases and 4 bases respectively, with 9 bases between them. The CDR3 totals 13 residues. The CDR3 bases are TGTGCCAGCAGTTTGAGGACAGTCTATGGCTACACCTTC. As protein: CASSLRTVYGYTF.

This clonotype is medium-sized in the sample. In nucleotides, the CDR3 is TGTGCCAGCAGTTTTGGTGACGGCTACACCTTC. It codes for CASSFGDGYTF. The chain has TRBV12-3 or TRBV12-4 and TRBJ1-2; D gene ambiguous. This CDR3 is 11 amino acids long. Trimming cost V 3 bases and J 8 bases, with 7 bases left between them.

This clonotype rates as medium-sized (0.01 to 0.1%). V is TRBV12-5 and J is TRBJ1-2; a possible D gene is TRBD1 (5 bases). V was trimmed by 7 bases and J by 4 bases, leaving 16 bases between them. The CDR3 totals 14 residues. From germline, CDR1 is LGHNT and CDR2 FRNRAP. The CDR3 spells CASARDEGAYGYTF. The CDR3 region has the DNA TGTGCTAGTGCCAGGGACGAAGGGGCCTATGGCTACACCTTC.

This clonotype is classed as medium-sized. The chain employs TRBV12-3 or TRBV12-4 and TRBJ1-2, with a weak D call TRBD1 (5 bases). Trimming removed 6 bases at V and 2 bases at J, with 10 bases between. This CDR3 is 13 amino acids long. CDR3 nucleotides: TGTGCCAGCAGCCCCACAGGAAACTATGGCTACACCTTC. Protein sequence: CASSPTGNYGYTF.

Judged by abundance, this clonotype is large. The chain uses TRBV12-3 or TRBV12-4 and TRBJ1-2; D is perhaps TRBD1 (6 bases). The germline V and J ends were trimmed by 4 bases and 0 bases, with 6 bases remaining between them. CDR3 length: 13 amino acids. The CDR3 sequence is CASSWTANYGYTF. DNA for the CDR3: TGTGCCAGCAGTTGGACAGCTAACTATGGCTACACCTTC.

By share, this clonotype ranks as medium-sized (0.01 to 0.1%). The CDR3 DNA follows: TGTGCCAGCAGTTTAATGCAGGGGCTCTATGGCTACACCTTC. This encodes CASSLMQGLYGYTF. The chain is built from TRBV12-3 or TRBV12-4 and TRBJ1-2, with D possibly TRBD1 on 6 matching bases. The ends were cut back, 2 bases at V and 4 bases at J, with 11 bases in the middle. The CDR3 runs 14 residues.

This clonotype rates as medium-sized. The chain couples TRBV12-3 or TRBV12-4 to TRBJ1-2, with TRBD1 matching 8 bases. CDR3 length: 15 amino acids. The V gene end was trimmed by 7 bases and the J gene end by 0 bases; junction bases not matched to a gene: 7. The CDR3 DNA is TGTGCCAGCACCCGGACAGGGCGGACTAACTATGGCTACACCTTC. Its protein is CASTRTGRTNYGYTF.

In its sample, this clonotype is large. The rearrangement links TRBV12-3 or TRBV12-4 to TRBJ1-2, with 7 positions matching TRBD1. This CDR3 has 15 residues. The J segment lost 2 bases and the V segment lost 7 bases, leaving 10 bases of the junction unmatched. CDR3 nucleotide sequence: TGTGCCAGCATCTTATGGGACAGAGGGAACTATGGCTACACCTTC. This gives the protein CASILWDRGNYGYTF.

This sequence joins TRBV12-3 or TRBV12-4 and TRBJ1-2; D is unclear. V lost 6 bases and J lost 6, with 11 bases in between. This CDR3 has 12 residues. The CDR3 protein is CASRVGRDGYTF. CDR3 nucleotides: TGTGCCAGCAGGGTTGGGAGGGATGGCTACACCTTC.

By its share, this clonotype is medium-sized (0.01 to 0.1%). The V and J genes are TRBV12-3 or TRBV12-4 and TRBJ1-2; TRBD1 might be the D (5 bases). This CDR3 has 13 residues. The V and J ends lost 6 bases and 5 bases respectively, with 13 bases between them. The CDR3 protein is CASRAGLSYGYTF. In DNA, the CDR3 is TGTGCCAGCAGGGCGGGACTCTCATATGGCTACACCTTC.

By its share, this clonotype is large. The chain combines TRBV12-3 or TRBV12-4 with TRBJ1-2; TRBD1 might be the D (6 bases). This CDR3 spans 16 amino acids. Trimming took 5 bases from V and 5 from J, leaving 21 bases between them. CDR3 region: CASSPGLQGPWYGYTF. CDR3 coding DNA: TGTGCCAGCAGTCCCGGTCTGCAGGGGCCTTGGTATGGCTACACCTTC.

This clonotype is medium-sized by share. The J gene is TRBJ1-2, the V gene TRBV12-3 or TRBV12-4, with D tentatively TRBD1 (6 bases). CDR3 length equals 13 residues. Trimming stripped 3 bases from V and 3 bases from J, with 8 bases between. Here the CDR3 DNA reads TGTGCCAGCAGTTTGGACAGCGACTATGGCTACACCTTC. Protein: CASSLDSDYGYTF.

In its sample, this clonotype ranks as medium-sized (0.01 to 0.1%). The CDR3: CASSYKDLGSYGYTF. In DNA, the CDR3 is TGTGCCAGCAGTTATAAGGACCTGGGCAGCTATGGCTACACCTTC. This sequence joins TRBV12-3 or TRBV12-4 and TRBJ1-2; D remains ambiguous. The ends were cut back, 4 bases at V and 4 bases at J, with 16 bases in the middle. The CDR3 has 15 residues.

This clonotype is medium-sized by share. The J gene is TRBJ1-2, the V gene TRBV12-3 or TRBV12-4; a weak D match, TRBD1 (5 bases). V dropped 6 bases and J dropped 4 bases, with 15 bases sitting between them. This CDR3 spans 14 amino acids. The CDR3, as DNA: TGTGCCAGCAGCCGCGCTGGGGCCCTCTATGGCTACACCTTC. Its protein is CASSRAGALYGYTF.

This clonotype is medium-sized (0.01 to 0.1%) by share. This chain links TRBV12-3 or TRBV12-4 with TRBJ1-2; 9 bases are shared with TRBD1. The CDR3 has 15 residues. The V and J ends lost 6 bases and 5 bases, in that order; junction bases with no gene match: 10. CDR3 loop: CASRSGTGLGYGYTF. The DNA for the CDR3 is TGTGCCAGCAGATCCGGGACAGGGCTTGGGTATGGCTACACCTTC.

By share of the sample, this clonotype is medium-sized. V usage is TRBV12-3 or TRBV12-4 and J usage is TRBJ1-2; possibly TRBD1 for D (6 bases). The CDR3 runs 13 residues. V gave up 5 bases and J gave up 7 bases, with 14 bases separating them. In DNA, the CDR3 is TGTGCCAGCAGTCTCCAGGGGAAAGGTGGCTACACCTTC. It yields the protein CASSLQGKGGYTF.

Relative to its sample, this clonotype is large. This chain uses TRBV12-3 or TRBV12-4 with TRBJ1-2; D remains ambiguous. This CDR3 region has 11 residues. Trimming left V 6 bases short and J 5 bases short, with 7 bases between. CDR3 amino acids: CASSPGYGYTF. CDR3 bases: TGTGCCAGCAGCCCAGGATATGGCTACACCTTC.

By sample fraction, this clonotype is medium-sized. V gene TRBV12-3 or TRBV12-4 combines with J gene TRBJ1-2; the match to TRBD1 covers 8 bases. Germline trimming cut 6 bases from V and 4 bases from J; bases unmatched to any gene: 22. The CDR3 covers 19 residues. The CDR3 is CASSRSPGVGTGIGYGYTF. CDR3 nucleotide sequence: TGTGCCAGCAGCAGATCTCCCGGGGTGGGGACAGGTATAGGCTATGGCTACACCTTC.

Within the sample, this clonotype is large (0.1 to 1%). V is TRBV12-3 or TRBV12-4 and J is TRBJ1-2; possibly TRBD1 for D (6 bases). Trimming removed 5 bases at V and 0 bases at J, with 13 bases between. The CDR3 consists of 15 residues. The DNA for the CDR3 is TGTGCCAGCAGTCTCGGCAGGGGCCCTAACTATGGCTACACCTTC. This sequence encodes CASSLGRGPNYGYTF.

This clonotype counts as medium-sized. CDR3 region: CASSLTGSHYGYTF. CDR3 in DNA: TGTGCCAGCAGTTTAACAGGATCACACTATGGCTACACCTTC. The chain has TRBV12-3 or TRBV12-4 and TRBJ1-2, with D possibly matching TRBD1 (5 bases). V lost 2 bases, J lost 3 bases, and 10 bases lay in between. CDR3 size: 14 residues.

This clonotype is judged large. The chain carries TRBV12-3 or TRBV12-4 and TRBJ1-2; unclear D gene. V shed 7 bases and J shed 0 bases, with 9 bases lying between them. The CDR3 loop spans 13 amino acids. The CDR3 region has the DNA TGTGCCAGCACTCCGACGGCTAACTATGGCTACACCTTC. Protein sequence: CASTPTANYGYTF.

In its sample, this clonotype is medium-sized. The J gene is TRBJ1-2, the V gene TRBV12-3 or TRBV12-4; no clear D. CDR3 length equals 14 residues. The ends were cut back, 5 bases at V and 5 bases at J, with 15 bases in the middle. CDR3: CASSPLRLRYGYTF. Here the CDR3 DNA reads TGTGCCAGCAGTCCTCTGAGGTTACGGTATGGCTACACCTTC.

This clonotype counts as hyperexpanded. The chain employs TRBV12-3 or TRBV12-4 and TRBJ1-2; D remains unclear. Between the trimmed V and J ends, which lost 5 bases and 5 bases, there was a span of 15 bases. The CDR3 covers 14 residues. CDR3 in DNA: TGTGCCAGCAGTCGGACGAGCCCGGGATATGGCTACACCTTC. Protein sequence: CASSRTSPGYGYTF.